This TCR beta chain was identified in a study of identical twins. Study observations and caveats: The authors drew conclusions from cross-sectional statistical analysis rather than following the same donors.

Template switching supplied a universal primer site; unique molecular identifiers were carried on the cDNA. MiXCR, run by TCRdb on the 5' RACE reads, gives a single entry per CDR3 protein. The repertoire holds 500,000 to 600,000 distinct CDR3 sequences, approximately 22% seen once, with about 0.99% in the top ten. Germline values: CDR1 DFQATT, CDR2 SNEGSKA (reference sequence). V shed 7 bases and J 3 bases; nucleotides not matched to a gene: 7. The CDR3 is 14 residues long. As regards this clonotype: Antigen: not known.

The same data also went into a second study, on T cells expressing NK-cell markers. That study adds: The CD3+CD56-NKG2C+ fraction of a few donors was likewise dominated by these clonotypes.

The source of this sequence is a woman in her late teens or twenties in good health. The sequenced sample was CD4+ T cells sorted from blood. This chain joins TRBV20-1 and TRBJ2-3; 10 bases match TRBD2. CDR3: CSVNSGGRTDTQYF. The CDR3 nucleotides read TGCAGTGTTAATAGCGGGGGGCGAACAGATACGCAGTATTTT.